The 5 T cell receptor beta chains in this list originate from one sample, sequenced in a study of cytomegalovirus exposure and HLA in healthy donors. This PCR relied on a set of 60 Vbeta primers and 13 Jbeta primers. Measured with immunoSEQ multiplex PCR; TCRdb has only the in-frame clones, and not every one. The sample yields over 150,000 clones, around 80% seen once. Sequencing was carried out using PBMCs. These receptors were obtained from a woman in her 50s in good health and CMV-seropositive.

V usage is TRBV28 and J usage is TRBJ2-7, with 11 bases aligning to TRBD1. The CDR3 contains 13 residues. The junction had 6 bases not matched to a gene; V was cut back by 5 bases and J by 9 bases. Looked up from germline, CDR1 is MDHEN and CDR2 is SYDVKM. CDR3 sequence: CASSTPGQGGQYF. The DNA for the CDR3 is TGTGCCAGCAGTACGCCGGGACAGGGGGGGCAGTACTTC.

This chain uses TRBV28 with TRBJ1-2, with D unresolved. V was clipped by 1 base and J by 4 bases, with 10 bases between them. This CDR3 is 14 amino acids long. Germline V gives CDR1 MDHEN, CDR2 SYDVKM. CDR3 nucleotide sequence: TGTGCCAGCAGTTTATATGTCAACATCTATGGCTACACCTTC. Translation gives CASSLYVNIYGYTF.

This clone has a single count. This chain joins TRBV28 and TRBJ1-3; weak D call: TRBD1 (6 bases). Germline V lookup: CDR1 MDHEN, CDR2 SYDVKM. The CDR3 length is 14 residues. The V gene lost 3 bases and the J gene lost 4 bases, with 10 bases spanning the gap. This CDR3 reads CASSLPGAGNTIYF. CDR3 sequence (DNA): TGTGCCAGCAGTTTGCCAGGGGCCGGAAACACCATATATTTT.

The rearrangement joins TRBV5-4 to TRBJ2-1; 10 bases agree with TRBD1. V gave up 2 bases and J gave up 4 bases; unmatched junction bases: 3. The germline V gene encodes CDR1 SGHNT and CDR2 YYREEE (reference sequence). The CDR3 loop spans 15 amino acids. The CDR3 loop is CASSFGQGEYNEQFF. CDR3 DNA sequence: TGTGCCAGCAGCTTCGGACAGGGGGAATACAATGAGCAGTTCTTC.

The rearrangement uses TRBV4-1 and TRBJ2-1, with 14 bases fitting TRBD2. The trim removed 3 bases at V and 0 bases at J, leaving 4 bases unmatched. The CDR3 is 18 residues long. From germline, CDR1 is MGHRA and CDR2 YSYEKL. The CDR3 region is CASSHGTSGGSSYNEQFF. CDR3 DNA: TGCGCCAGCAGCCATGGGACTAGCGGGGGATCCTCCTACAATGAGCAGTTCTTC.